This T cell receptor beta chain comes out of a study of Graves' ophthalmopathy and Graves' hyperthyroidism (dated by TCRdb to the late 2010s). Some background on the complete study: A patient counted as having stable hyperthyroidism if there was no progression to ophthalmopathy within 18 months of follow-up. The study used signatures of the TCR beta repertoire to tell Graves' ophthalmopathy apart from Graves' hyperthyroidism and to predict which patients would progress to ophthalmopathy. In total, 135 blood samples were TCR-sequenced: fewer than 50 ophthalmopathy, 80 or so hyperthyroidism and some 17 hyperthyroidism-to-ophthalmopathy patients. A discovery set of 90 to 100 patients (43 ophthalmopathy, 55 to 60 stable hyperthyroidism) was enrolled to explore V-J signatures distinguishing ophthalmopathy from hyperthyroidism. For independent validation, a separate cohort was made up of approximately 18 hyperthyroidism patients plus 17 patients who later progressed from hyperthyroidism to ophthalmopathy. In 6 or 7 hyperthyroidism patients, T-cell repertoires of thyroid tissue and blood were compared. Following sample collection, hyperthyroidism patients were given methimazole at a starting dose of 30 mg daily, and ophthalmopathy patients were given high-dose intravenous methylprednisolone. Results the study describes overall, beyond this receptor: Sample size was not predetermined statistically, and investigators were not blinded to group allocation. In validation, the model predicted ophthalmopathy progression with about 70% sensitivity and 72.22% specificity; about a dozen predicted patients were CT-confirmed with GO in a median of roughly 6.8 months. Most expanded thyroid clonotypes with a frequency above 0.001 also appeared in blood, which suggests that blood repertoires may reflect the immune response in the thyroid. In cross-validation, the 13-signature model distinguished ophthalmopathy from stable hyperthyroidism with 85% to 90% sensitivity and around 81% specificity, and in the test set the corresponding values were approximately 79% and 70%.

To note about this clonotype: There is no known antigen for this receptor. A read error may account for a junction end that differs from germline.

From its cysteine to its phenylalanine, the CDR3 spans 16 amino acids. Solely the CDR3 DNA is kept, with 48 bases framed from the first base. The germline V gene yields SGHRS for CDR1 and YFSETQ for CDR2. The hyperthyroidism patients were 18 to 65 years old and newly diagnosed, with a disease duration of less than 2 months. Patients with other autoimmune diseases, uncontrolled infections, pregnancy or lactation were excluded from the study. Clinical symptoms, serum thyroxine, TRAb, thyroid ultrasound and orbital computed tomography were used for diagnosis. Total RNA was extracted using Trizol reagent, and RNA quality was checked on an Agilent 2100 Bioanalyzer. For repertoire sequencing, TCR beta CDR3 regions were amplified from RNA transcripts. A first-round RT-PCR used HTBI primers with the Qiagen OneStep RT-PCR kit, followed by a second-round multiplex PCR, size selection and purification. The libraries underwent paired-end sequencing with 100 bp reads on an Illumina HiSeq2000. As for the original processing: Reads were processed with SOAPnuke, discarding reads with adapters, uncalled bases, mean Phred below 15, or no exact constant-primer or identifier match. COPE v1.2.5 was used to merge high-quality paired reads. Each unique nucleotide sequence was treated as a clonotype, and MiTCR v1.1 was used to align the clonotypes to the IMGT TRB V, D and J references. Only V-J combinations with frequency above 0.0001 were analysed, covering 98% to 99.2% of repertoires. For each V-J combination, a TCR clonal expansion and chaos score was defined as F50 clonal expansion divided by the chaos observed in the TCRdist matrix. Welch's t-statistics and random forest were used to reduce the features to about twelve V-J combinations, which were then used as input to a naive Bayes classifier. Thyroid-blood repertoire similarity was quantified with the Morisita-Horn index. In-frame beta chains were kept once TCRdb had trimmed the public reads at Q25 with fastp and called clones with MiXCR. Records with the same CDR3 protein are collapsed into one entry carrying the most frequent genes and DNA. Clone size and V and J calls follow TCRdb, not the original study. This sample has approximately 1.2 million distinct CDR3 sequences in its table, and 35% to 40% of those were observed once. In total, the top ten clones hold more than 9.5% of the sample.

The chain uses TRBV5-1 and TRBJ2-5; TRBD2 matches 9 bases in the middle. The sample was peripheral blood or thyroid tissue (not recorded which). The receptor's source is an adult man with Graves' hyperthyroidism. The DNA reads TGCGCCGGCAGCTTGGCGCGGGGGGGGGGCCAAGAGACCCAGTACTTC. The translation is CAGSLARGGGQETQYF.